This T cell receptor (beta chain) was captured by sequencing in a study of blood T cell repertoires in COVID-19. Study summary: Acute-phase and convalescent COVID-19 samples originated in the United States, Italy and Spain. Sources were T cells, B-cell-depleted T cells, or PBMCs; the material itself was cDNA or gDNA.

Per the original data handling: Amplifying reference gene primers gave estimates of nucleated cell counts. Libraries were prepared by immunoSEQ multiplex PCR; TCRdb keeps only in-frame clonotypes and omits some of them. V, J and clone size derive from that table, while D and trimming were established from the DNA sequence. The sample records roughly 100,000 clones, more than 80% being singletons. J gave up 5 bases and V 6 bases, and 7 bases lay outside the gene matches. This CDR3 has 14 residues. Germline V CDR1 and CDR2: MRHNA, SNTAGT. This rearrangement joins TRBV6-4 to TRBJ2-7, with 10 bases aligning to TRBD1. Sequencing input: peripheral blood. The receptor's source is a human donor in a cohort sampled during active COVID-19. CDR3 DNA sequence: TGTGCCAGCAGAGAGGGACAGGGGACTGACGAGCAGTACTTC. Its protein is CASREGQGTDEQYF.